These 16 T cell receptor beta chains share one sample of origin, sequenced in a study of T cell repertoires in cytomegalovirus infection. Via MiXCR, TCRdb re-called the reads, giving one row per CDR3 protein. The data contain roughly 720,000 distinct CDR3 sequences, under 40% of them seen just once; the ten biggest clones take up around 3%. Material for sequencing was PBMCs. These receptors all stem from a human donor in good health (CMV status not recorded). Some clones in this sample may be carry-over from other donors' samples.

The V gene is TRBV20-1, the J gene TRBJ2-5; 8 positions match TRBD2. V lost 3 bases to trimming and J lost 3 bases; unmatched junction nucleotides: 3. Germline CDR1 DFQATT, CDR2 SNEGSKA (reference sequence). This CDR3 has 13 residues. The CDR3 is CSASLSGKETQYF. CDR3 sequence (DNA): TGCAGTGCTAGTCTTAGCGGGAAAGAGACCCAGTACTTC.

The chain joins TRBV6-1 to TRBJ2-1; 7 nucleotides agree with TRBD1. CDR3 length equals 12 residues. The J segment lost 9 bases and the V segment lost 4 bases, leaving 3 bases of the junction unmatched. Looked up from germline, CDR1 is MNHNS and CDR2 is SASEGT. CDR3 DNA: TGTGCCAGCAGTGCACAGGGGCCTGAGCAGTTCTTC. Amino acids: CASSAQGPEQFF.

The genes are TRBV11-2 and TRBJ2-5, with TRBD1 matching over 8 bases. V lost 1 base, J lost 3 bases, and 4 bases stayed unmatched. The V gene's germline CDR1 is SGHAT and CDR2 FQNNGV. The CDR3 length is 15 residues. CDR3 in amino acids: CASSLGGQGKETQYF. DNA of the CDR3: TGTGCCAGCAGCTTAGGAGGACAGGGAAAAGAGACCCAGTACTTC. The variable domain in full, completed from reference TRBV11-2 and TRBJ2-5, reads EAGVAQSPRYKIIEKRQSVAFWCNPISGHATLYWYQQILGQGPKLLIQFQNNGVVDDSQLPKDRFSAERLKGVDSTLKIQPAKLEDSAVYLCASSLGGQGKETQYFGPGTRLLVL.

The table lists this clonotype with a few counts. V usage is TRBV24-1 and J usage is TRBJ1-1; 9 nucleotides agree with TRBD1. The V gene end was trimmed by 3 bases and the J gene end by 5 bases; junction bases not matched to a gene: 3. The CDR3 contains 14 residues. Germline values: CDR1 KGHDR, CDR2 SFDVKD. The CDR3 bases are TGTGCCACCAGTGATCCGGACAGGGGTACTGAAGCTTTCTTT. As protein: CATSDPDRGTEAFF.

This clonotype has only one observation. The chain is built from TRBV29-1 and TRBJ2-7; no definite D call. Germline V gives CDR1 SQVTM, CDR2 ANQGSEA. The CDR3 contains 11 residues. Trimming cost V 3 bases and J 0 bases, with 3 bases left between them. In DNA, the CDR3 is TGCAGCGTTGAGGACTCCTACGAGCAGTACTTC. Translating it yields CSVEDSYEQYF.

This rearrangement joins TRBV6-6 to TRBJ2-3, with 9 bases that match TRBD2. Germline V CDR1 and CDR2: MNHNY, SVGAGI (reference sequence). V lost 6 bases and J lost 7; bases outside the gene matches: 8. CDR3 size: 14 residues. The CDR3 DNA is TGTGCCAGCAGCTCTAGCGGGAAAGTGAATACGCAGTATTTT. This gives the protein CASSSSGKVNTQYF.

This clonotype has more than one count but fewer than ten. V usage is TRBV12-3 or TRBV12-4 and J usage is TRBJ1-4; D might be TRBD1 (6 bases). CDR3 length equals 16 residues. V lost 6 bases to trimming and J lost 5 bases, with 19 bases between them. The DNA for the CDR3 is TGTGCCAGCAGCCCTGGCCCGAGGGGGGAAAATGAAAAACTGTTTTTT. This codes for CASSPGPRGENEKLFF.

This clonotype was detected only a few times. This chain connects TRBV11-2 to TRBJ1-4; a possible D gene is TRBD1 (6 bases). The CDR3 covers 15 residues. V lost 5 bases, J lost 6 bases, and 16 bases lay in between. Per germline, CDR1 SGHAT and CDR2 FQNNGV. The CDR3 DNA reads as TGTGCCAGCAGCCAAGGACAGAGGAGGGATGAAAAACTGTTTTTT. Translated, it gives CASSQGQRRDEKLFF.

This clonotype was observed a handful of times. V gene TRBV28 combines with J gene TRBJ1-2; the match to TRBD1 covers 7 bases. CDR1 MDHEN and CDR2 SYDVKM come from the germline V gene. This CDR3 region has 13 residues. V was clipped by 6 bases and J by 6 bases; unmatched bases: 7. CDR3 sequence reads: CASRHNRGDGYTF. CDR3 DNA: TGTGCCAGCAGACATAACAGGGGAGATGGCTACACCTTC.

The chain recombines TRBV28 with TRBJ2-5; a possible D gene is TRBD2 (6 bases). V lost 3 bases and J 0 bases, leaving 11 bases between the germline ends. The CDR3 totals 15 residues. The V gene's germline CDR1 is MDHEN and CDR2 SYDVKM. CDR3 amino acids: CASSFNSGHQETQYF. The CDR3 nucleotides read TGTGCCAGCAGTTTTAATAGCGGACACCAAGAGACCCAGTACTTC.

The V and J genes are TRBV14 and TRBJ2-7; D unresolved. CDR1 SGHDN and CDR2 FVKESK come from the germline V gene. The V end lost 0 bases, the J end lost 4 bases, and 7 bases lay between the germline ends. The CDR3 spans 13 residues. CDR3 nucleotides: TGTGCCAGCAGCCAAGATTTAACGTACGAGCAGTACTTC. This translates into CASSQDLTYEQYF. The full variable domain, with the rest looked up from reference TRBV14 and TRBJ2-7, is EAGVTQFPSHSVIEKGQTVTLRCDPISGHDNLYWYRRVMGKEIKFLLHFVKESKQDESGMPNNRFLAERTGGTYSTLKVQPAELEDSGVYFCASSQDLTYEQYFGPGTRLTVT.

This clonotype was counted a few times. At one boundary the junction diverges from the germline segment, which might be a read error. CDR3 coding DNA: TGTGCCAGCAATCGTCCCGGGACAGGAAACATTGAAGCTTTCTTT. Translating it yields CASNRPGTGNIEAFF. The V and J genes are TRBV6-2 or TRBV6-3 and TRBJ1-1; 8 positions agree with TRBD1. The germline gives CDR1 MNHEY, CDR2 SVGEGT. The CDR3 spans 15 residues.

In the case of this clonotype: The germline gene is not matched at one end of the junction; a read error may be the cause. The V and J genes are TRBV4-1 and TRBJ1-1; the D gene is possibly TRBD1 (6 bases). CDR3 size: 16 residues. Germline CDR1 reads MGHRA; CDR2 reads YSYEKL. The CDR3: CASSLVMDSFNTEAFF. The CDR3 coding sequence is TGCGCCAGCAGCCTTGTAATGGACAGTTTTAACACGGAAGCTTTCTTT.

There are a few counts of this clonotype. This chain joins TRBV25-1 and TRBJ2-1; TRBD1 matches 7 bases. The CDR3 has 14 residues. J lost 8 bases, V lost 5 bases, and 9 bases had no gene match. Germline V gene data show CDR1 as MGHDK and CDR2 as SYGVNS. The CDR3 region has the DNA TGTGCCAGCAGTTCGTCGACAGGGCTTTATGAGCAGTTCTTC. Translating it yields CASSSSTGLYEQFF.

Worth noting for this clonotype: A single base separates this from a much larger clone, so it may be a read error. The chain combines TRBV7-6 with TRBJ2-3; 8 bases line up with TRBD2. Germline CDR1 reads SGHVS; CDR2 reads FNYEAQ. CDR3 length: 15 amino acids. The CDR3 sequence is CASSPRGGSTDTQSF. The CDR3 DNA follows: TGTGCCAGCAGCCCCCGGGGGGGCAGCACAGATACGCAGTCTTTT.

The chain is built from TRBV6-1 and TRBJ1-5; a possible D gene is TRBD1 (5 bases). Trimming removed 5 bases from V and 2 bases from J, with 16 bases in between. Germline V gives CDR1 MNHNS, CDR2 SASEGT. The length of the CDR3 is 16 residues. Here the CDR3 DNA reads TGTGCCAGCAGTCAACGGGCGGGCAGGGGCAATCAGCCCCAGCATTTT. This codes for CASSQRAGRGNQPQHF.